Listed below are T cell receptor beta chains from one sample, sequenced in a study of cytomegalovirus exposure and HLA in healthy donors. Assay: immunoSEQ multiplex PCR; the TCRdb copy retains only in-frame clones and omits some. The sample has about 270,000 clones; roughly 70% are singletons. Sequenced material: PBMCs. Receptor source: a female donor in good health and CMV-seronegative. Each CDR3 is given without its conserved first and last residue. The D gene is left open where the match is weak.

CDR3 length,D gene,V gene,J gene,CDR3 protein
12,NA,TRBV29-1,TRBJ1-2,SVEGTPTPYGYT
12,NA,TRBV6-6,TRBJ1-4,ASSLGGRSEKLF
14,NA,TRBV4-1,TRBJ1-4,ASSQYTGGKSEKLF
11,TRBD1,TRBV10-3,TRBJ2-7,AISRQGTYEQY
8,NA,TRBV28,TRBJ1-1,ASRQVEAF
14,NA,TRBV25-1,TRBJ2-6,ASSDGGTRPSNVLT
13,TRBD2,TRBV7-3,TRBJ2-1,ASRFSLAGGGEQF
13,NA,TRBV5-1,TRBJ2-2,ASSPLGGLDGELF
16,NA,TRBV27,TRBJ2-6,ASSFLQGSNSGANVLT
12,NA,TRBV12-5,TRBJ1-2,ASGTQAGDGGYT
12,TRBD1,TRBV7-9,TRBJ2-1,ASSRTGAWNEQF
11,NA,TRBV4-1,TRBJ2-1,ASSSYEYNEQF
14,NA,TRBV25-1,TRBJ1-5,ASSESGGGGNQPQH
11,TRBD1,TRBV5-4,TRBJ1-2,ASSLWDRSGYT
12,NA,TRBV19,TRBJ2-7,ASSIRRAYNEQY
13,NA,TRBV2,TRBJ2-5,ASSAELSPPETQY
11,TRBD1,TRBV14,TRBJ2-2,ASSVTGPGELF
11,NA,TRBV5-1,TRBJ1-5,ASSLLQGQPQH
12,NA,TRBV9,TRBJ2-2,ASSVVDSTGELF
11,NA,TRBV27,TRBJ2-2,ASSLSDIGELF
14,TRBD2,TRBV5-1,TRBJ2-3,ASSLGSGRATDTQY